These T cell receptor beta chains were read from a single sample in a study of shared clonotypes between healthy human individuals. Using immunoSEQ multiplex PCR, the repertoire was profiled, and TCRdb retains in-frame clones only, with some absent. The sample includes 550,000 to 850,000 clones, roughly 72% seen only once; the top ten take less than 2%. Sequencing input: memory CD4+ T cells sorted from blood. These receptors came from a woman aged 25 to 39 in good health. The CDR3 runs from the conserved cysteine through the conserved F or W. Each record gives: CDR3 length, V gene, CDR3 protein.

16 | TRBV27 | CASSLSPGVSNQPQHF
16 | TRBV11-2 | CASSSPGREKTGELFF
17 | TRBV7-8 | CASSLGGFTGDSYEQYF
15 | TRBV7-9 | CASSLVGGSGTEAFF
13 | TRBV7-2 | CASSQEGYTEAFF
15 | TRBV5-1 | CASSGTSGSSNEQYF
14 | TRBV12-1 | CASSKHQGREPQHF
15 | TRBV6-5 | CASSSGGYSNQPQHF
16 | TRBV19 | CASVKNGRSENQPQHF
16 | TRBV30 | CAWDPGMGQGHGELFF
14 | TRBV9 | CASSVDTFSYEQYF
14 | TRBV7-9 | CASSFTSGLALQYF
16 | TRBV9 | CASSVGMTGRGEKLFF
14 | TRBV10-3 | CAISEGNRQETQYF
11 | TRBV9 | CASSSRDTIYF
12 | TRBV2 | CASSDPNTEAFF
16 | TRBV2 | CASTGTGGYTNEKLFF
14 | TRBV7-2 | CASSFWGAGETQYF
15 | TRBV11-1 | CASSPGLADQETQYF
17 | TRBV27 | CASSSWGLADYTDTQYF
14 | TRBV11-2 | CASSLSSVVNEQFF
13 | TRBV7-6 | CASSPLTRYEQFF
12 | TRBV9 | CASTRDGYEQFF
13 | TRBV6-1 | CASSVGFTGELFF
16 | TRBV7-9 | CASSLARQGARDGYTF
17 | TRBV27 | CASSNRLARSSYNEQFF
16 | TRBV11-2 | CASSSISGRRGNEQFF
13 | TRBV7-9 | CASSFGETYGYTF
13 | TRBV2 | CASRPQNTGELFF
15 | TRBV19 | CASSPQEGGRYEQYF
14 | TRBV11-2 | CASSRGPATDTQYF
15 | TRBV11-2 | CASSGRTGTQETQYF
14 | TRBV5-1 | CASSISGTEQPQHF
15 | TRBV15 | CATSPTKQIGETQYF
11 | TRBV11-1 | CASSLTDEQYF
13 | TRBV4-2 | CASRGAWGTEAFF
17 | TRBV7-9 | CASSFTPKPFMNTEAFF
16 | TRBV7-8 | CASNPGTAGNTYEQYF
16 | TRBV7-9 | CASRRSGSWSTDTQYF
15 | TRBV7-6 | CASSHTRQSNEKLFF
13 | TRBV5-1 | CASSPGQGARAFF
15 | TRBV10-2 | CASSDSRAPNEKLFF
15 | TRBV5-6 | CASSLLGGEATEAFF
15 | TRBV19 | CASITNAGGSNEQFF
16 | TRBV28 | CASSSSGLAGSYEQYF
17 | TRBV9 | CASSSPVGGISYNEQFF
14 | TRBV11-3 | CASSSESGYNEQFF
12 | TRBV2 | CASSENSDTQYF
17 | TRBV7-3 | CASSRTSGGLSTDTQYF
13 | TRBV6-1 | CASSVGGSGKQYF
14 | TRBV7-2 | CASSWADRSTEAFF
15 | TRBV7-9 | CASSLDREGSEKLFF
17 | TRBV7-9 | CASSSDGLAAYGGTQYF
16 | TRBV6-5 | CASSYSLGGYQETQYF
17 | TRBV5-1 | CASSLSPMTASYNEQFF